The present TCR beta chain was sequenced within a study of T-cell memory formation after mild COVID-19. In TCRdb, the 5' RACE reads were re-called with MiXCR into one record per CDR3 protein. The sample has fewer than 70,000 distinct CDR3 sequences; 9.5% are singletons. Germline V lookup: CDR1 SGHRS, CDR2 YFSETQ. V lost 2 bases, J lost 4 bases, and 2 bases stayed unmatched. The CDR3 consists of 13 residues. The chain has TRBV5-1 and TRBJ2-5; the match to TRBD2 covers 7 bases. The TCR sequence derives from a man younger than 35 who had mild COVID-19 (a few samples of this study predate the infection). Cell type and time point are not known. Sequencing input: PBMCs or a T cell subset sorted from them (not recorded which). The CDR3 sequence is CASSLAGRETQYF. The CDR3, as DNA: TGCGCCAGCAGCTTAGCGGGAAGAGAGACCCAGTACTTC. The complete variable domain, with remaining parts taken from reference TRBV5-1 and TRBJ2-5, reads KAGVTQTPRYLIKTRGQQVTLSCSPISGHRSVSWYQQTPGQGLQFLFEYFSETQRNKGNFPGRFSGRQFSNSRSEMNVSTLELGDSALYLCASSLAGRETQYFGPGTRLLVL.